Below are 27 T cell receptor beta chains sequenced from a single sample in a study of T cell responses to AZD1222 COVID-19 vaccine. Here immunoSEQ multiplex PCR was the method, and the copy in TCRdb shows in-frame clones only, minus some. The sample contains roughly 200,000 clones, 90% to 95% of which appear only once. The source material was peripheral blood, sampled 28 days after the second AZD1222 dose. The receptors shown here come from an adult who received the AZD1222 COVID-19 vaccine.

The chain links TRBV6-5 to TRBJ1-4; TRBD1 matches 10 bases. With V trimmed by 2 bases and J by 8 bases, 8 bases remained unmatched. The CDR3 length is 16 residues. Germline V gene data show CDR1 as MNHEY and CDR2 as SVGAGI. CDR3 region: CASSYVWTGGKEKLFF. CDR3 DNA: TGTGCCAGCAGTTACGTCTGGACAGGGGGAAAGGAAAAACTGTTTTTT.

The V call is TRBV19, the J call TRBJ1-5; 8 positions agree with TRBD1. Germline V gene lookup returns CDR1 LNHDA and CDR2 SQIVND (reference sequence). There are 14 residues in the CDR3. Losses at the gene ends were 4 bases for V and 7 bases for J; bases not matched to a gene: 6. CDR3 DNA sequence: TGTGCCAGTAGTACAGGACAGGGTAAACAGCCCCAGCATTTT. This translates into CASSTGQGKQPQHF.

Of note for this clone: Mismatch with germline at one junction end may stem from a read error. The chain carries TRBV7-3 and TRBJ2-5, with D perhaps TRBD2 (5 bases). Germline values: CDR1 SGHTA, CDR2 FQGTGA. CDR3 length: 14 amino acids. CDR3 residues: CASSPTRRVETQYF. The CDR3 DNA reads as TGTGCCAGCAGCCCTACTAGACGGGTGGAGACTCAGTACTTC. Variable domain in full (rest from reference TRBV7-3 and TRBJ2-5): GAGVSQTPSNKVTEKGKYVELRCDPISGHTALYWYRQSLGQGPEFLIYFQGTGAADDSGLPNDRFFAVRPEGSVSTLKIQRTERGDSAVYLCASSPTRRVETQYFGPGTRLLVL.

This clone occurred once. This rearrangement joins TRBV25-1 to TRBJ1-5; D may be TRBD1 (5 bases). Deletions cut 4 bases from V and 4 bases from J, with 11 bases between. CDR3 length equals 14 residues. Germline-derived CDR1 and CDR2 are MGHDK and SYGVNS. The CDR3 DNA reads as TGTGCCAGCAGTGTTAGACAGCGGAATCAGCCCCAGCATTTT. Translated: CASSVRQRNQPQHF.

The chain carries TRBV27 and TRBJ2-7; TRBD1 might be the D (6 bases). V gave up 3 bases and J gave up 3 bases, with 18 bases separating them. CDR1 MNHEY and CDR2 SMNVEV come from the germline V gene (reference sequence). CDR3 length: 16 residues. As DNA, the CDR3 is TGTGCCAGCAGTTTTGACCTAGGGACATACGACTACGAGCAGTACTTC. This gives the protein CASSFDLGTYDYEQYF.

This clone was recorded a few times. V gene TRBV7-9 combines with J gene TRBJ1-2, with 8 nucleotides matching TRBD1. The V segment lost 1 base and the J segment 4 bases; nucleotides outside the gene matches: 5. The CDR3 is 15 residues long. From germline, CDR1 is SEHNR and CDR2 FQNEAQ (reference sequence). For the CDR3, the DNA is TGTGCCAGCAGCTTAGAACAGGGGGACGGCTATGGCTACACCTTC. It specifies CASSLEQGDGYGYTF.

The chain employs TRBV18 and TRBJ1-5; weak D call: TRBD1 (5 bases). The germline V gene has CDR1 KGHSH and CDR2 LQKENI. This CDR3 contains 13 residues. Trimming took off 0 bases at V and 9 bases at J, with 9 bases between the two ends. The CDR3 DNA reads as TGTGCCAGCTCACCACCGGGGCGGGGGCCCCAGCATTTT. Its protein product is CASSPPGRGPQHF.

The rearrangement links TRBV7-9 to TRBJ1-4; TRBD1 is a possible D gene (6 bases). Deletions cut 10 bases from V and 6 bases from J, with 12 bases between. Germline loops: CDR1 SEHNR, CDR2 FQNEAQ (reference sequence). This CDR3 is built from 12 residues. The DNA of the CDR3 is TGTGCCACAGGGGCAGGGGATGAAAAACTGTTTTTT. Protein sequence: CATGAGDEKLFF.

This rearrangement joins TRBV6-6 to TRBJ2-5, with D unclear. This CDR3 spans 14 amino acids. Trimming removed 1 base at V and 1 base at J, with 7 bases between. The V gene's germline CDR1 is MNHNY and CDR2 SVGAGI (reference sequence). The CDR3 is CASSYFGPQETQYF. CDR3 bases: TGTGCCAGCAGTTACTTCGGGCCCCAAGAGACCCAGTACTTC.

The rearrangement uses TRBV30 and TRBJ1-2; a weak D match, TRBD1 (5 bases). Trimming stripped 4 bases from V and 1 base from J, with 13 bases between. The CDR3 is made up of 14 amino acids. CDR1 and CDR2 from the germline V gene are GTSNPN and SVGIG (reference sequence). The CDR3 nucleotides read TGTGCCTGGACTTGGGGGGGACGTAACTATGGCTACACCTTC. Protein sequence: CAWTWGGRNYGYTF.

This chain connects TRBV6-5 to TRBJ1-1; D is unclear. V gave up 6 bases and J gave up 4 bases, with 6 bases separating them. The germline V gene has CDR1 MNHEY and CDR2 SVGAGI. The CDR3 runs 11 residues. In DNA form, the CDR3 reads TGTGCCAGCAGACGTAGCACTGAAGCTTTCTTT. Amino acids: CASRRSTEAFF.

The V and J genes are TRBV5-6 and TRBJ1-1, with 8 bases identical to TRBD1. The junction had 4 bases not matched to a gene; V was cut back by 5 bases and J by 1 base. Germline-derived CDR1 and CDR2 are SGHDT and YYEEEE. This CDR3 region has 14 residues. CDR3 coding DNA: TGTGCCAGCAGACTACAGGGGGGGAACACTGAAGCTTTCTTT. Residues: CASRLQGGNTEAFF. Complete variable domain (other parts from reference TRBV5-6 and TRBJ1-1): DAGVTQSPTHLIKTRGQQVTLRCSPKSGHDTVSWYQQALGQGPQFIFQYYEEEERQRGNFPDRFSGHQFPNYSSELNVNALLLGDSALYLCASRLQGGNTEAFFGQGTRLTVV.

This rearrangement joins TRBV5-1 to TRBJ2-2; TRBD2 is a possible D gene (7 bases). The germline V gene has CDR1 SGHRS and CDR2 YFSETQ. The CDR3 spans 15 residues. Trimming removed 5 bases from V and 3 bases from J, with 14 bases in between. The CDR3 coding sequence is TGCGCCAGCAGTAGGGGGGGCGATTACACCGGGGAGCTGTTTTTT. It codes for CASSRGGDYTGELFF.

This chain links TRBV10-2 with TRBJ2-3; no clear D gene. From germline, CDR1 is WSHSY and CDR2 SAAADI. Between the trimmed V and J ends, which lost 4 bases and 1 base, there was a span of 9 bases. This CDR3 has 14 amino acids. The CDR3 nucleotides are TGCGCCAGCAGTGTCAGTGGGGGCACAGATACGCAGTATTTT. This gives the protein CASSVSGGTDTQYF.

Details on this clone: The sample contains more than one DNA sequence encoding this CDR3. The DNA for the CDR3 is TGTGCCAGCAGCCCCAGGACAGGGTGGTATGGCTACACCTTC. This gives the protein CASSPRTGWYGYTF. The chain links TRBV7-9 to TRBJ1-2, with TRBD1 matching 8 bases. V dropped 5 bases and J dropped 5; count of bases not matched to a gene: 7. The CDR3 consists of 14 residues. Per the germline V gene, CDR1 is SEHNR and CDR2 is FQNEAQ (reference sequence).

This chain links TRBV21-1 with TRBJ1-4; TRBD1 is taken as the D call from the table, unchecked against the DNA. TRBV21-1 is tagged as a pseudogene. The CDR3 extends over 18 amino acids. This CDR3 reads CASSKASHSGADNEKLFF. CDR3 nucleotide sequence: TGTGCCAGCAGCAAAGCCTCCCACTCAGGGGCCGATAATGAAAAACTGTTTTTT.

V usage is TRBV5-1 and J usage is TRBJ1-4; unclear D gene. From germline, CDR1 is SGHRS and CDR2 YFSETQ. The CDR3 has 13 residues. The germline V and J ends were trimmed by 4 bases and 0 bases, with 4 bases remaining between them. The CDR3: CASSLTTNEKLFF. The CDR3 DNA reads TGCGCCAGCAGCCTGACAACTAATGAAAAACTGTTTTTT. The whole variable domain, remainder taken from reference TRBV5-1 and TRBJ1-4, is KAGVTQTPRYLIKTRGQQVTLSCSPISGHRSVSWYQQTPGQGLQFLFEYFSETQRNKGNFPGRFSGRQFSNSRSEMNVSTLELGDSALYLCASSLTTNEKLFFGSGTQLSVL.

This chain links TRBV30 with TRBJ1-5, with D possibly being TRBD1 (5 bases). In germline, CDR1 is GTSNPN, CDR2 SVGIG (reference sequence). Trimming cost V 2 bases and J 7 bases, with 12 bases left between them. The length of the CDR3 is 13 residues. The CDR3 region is CAWSKQGGQPQHF. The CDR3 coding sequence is TGTGCCTGGAGTAAGCAGGGAGGACAGCCCCAGCATTTT. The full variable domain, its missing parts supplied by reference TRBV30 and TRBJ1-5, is SQTIHQWPATLVQPVGSPLSLECTVEGTSNPNLYWYRQAAGRGLQLLFYSVGIGQISSEVPQNLSASRPQDRQFILSSKKLLLSDSGFYLCAWSKQGGQPQHFGDGTRLSIL.

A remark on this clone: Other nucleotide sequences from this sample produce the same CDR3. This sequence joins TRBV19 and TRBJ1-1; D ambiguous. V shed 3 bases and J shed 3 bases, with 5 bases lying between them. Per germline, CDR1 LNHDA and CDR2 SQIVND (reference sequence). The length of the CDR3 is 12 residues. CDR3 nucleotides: TGTGCCAGTAGTATGGGGTACACTGAAGCTTTCTTT. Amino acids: CASSMGYTEAFF.

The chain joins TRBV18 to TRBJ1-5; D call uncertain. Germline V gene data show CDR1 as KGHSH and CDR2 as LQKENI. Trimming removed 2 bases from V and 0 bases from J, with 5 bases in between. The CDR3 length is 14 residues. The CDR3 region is CASSPDYSNQPQHF. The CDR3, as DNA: TGTGCCAGCTCACCAGATTATAGCAATCAGCCCCAGCATTTT.

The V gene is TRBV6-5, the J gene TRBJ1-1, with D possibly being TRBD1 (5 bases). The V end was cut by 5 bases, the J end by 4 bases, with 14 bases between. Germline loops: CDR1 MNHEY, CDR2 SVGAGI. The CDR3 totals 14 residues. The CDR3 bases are TGTGCCAGCAGTACGCTTAGACAGTCCACTGAAGCTTTCTTT. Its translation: CASSTLRQSTEAFF.

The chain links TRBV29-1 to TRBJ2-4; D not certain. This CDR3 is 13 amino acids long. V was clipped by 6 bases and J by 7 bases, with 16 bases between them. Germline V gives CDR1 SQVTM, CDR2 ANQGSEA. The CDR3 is CSVLLPTVNIQYF. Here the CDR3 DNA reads TGCAGCGTACTGTTGCCGACGGTGAACATTCAGTACTTC.

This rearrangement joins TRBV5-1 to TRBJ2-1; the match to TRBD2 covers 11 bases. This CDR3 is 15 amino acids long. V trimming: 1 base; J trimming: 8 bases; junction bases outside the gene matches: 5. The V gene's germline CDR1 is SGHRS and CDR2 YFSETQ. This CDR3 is CASSLMTSGNDEQFF. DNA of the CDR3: TGCGCCAGCAGCTTGATGACTAGCGGGAATGATGAGCAGTTCTTC.

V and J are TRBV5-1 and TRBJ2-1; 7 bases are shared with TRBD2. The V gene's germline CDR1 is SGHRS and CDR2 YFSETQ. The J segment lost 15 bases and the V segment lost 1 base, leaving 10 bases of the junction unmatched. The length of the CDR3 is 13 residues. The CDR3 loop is CASSLSSGDGLFF. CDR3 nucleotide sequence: TGCGCCAGCAGCTTGTCTAGCGGAGACGGGCTGTTCTTC. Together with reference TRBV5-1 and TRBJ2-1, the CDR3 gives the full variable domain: KAGVTQTPRYLIKTRGQQVTLSCSPISGHRSVSWYQQTPGQGLQFLFEYFSETQRNKGNFPGRFSGRQFSNSRSEMNVSTLELGDSALYLCASSLSSGDGLFFGPGTRLTVL.

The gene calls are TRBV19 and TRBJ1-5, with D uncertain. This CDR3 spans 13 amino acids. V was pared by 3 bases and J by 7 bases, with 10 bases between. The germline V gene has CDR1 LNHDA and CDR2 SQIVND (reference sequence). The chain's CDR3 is CASSMNFAQPQHF. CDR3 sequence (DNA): TGTGCCAGTAGTATGAATTTTGCCCAGCCCCAGCATTTT.

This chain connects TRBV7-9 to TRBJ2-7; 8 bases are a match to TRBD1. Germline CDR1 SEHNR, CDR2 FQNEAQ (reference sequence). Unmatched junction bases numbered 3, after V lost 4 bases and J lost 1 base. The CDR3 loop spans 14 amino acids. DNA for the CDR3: TGTGCCAGCAGCTCTACAGGGGGTTCCTACGAGCAGTACTTC. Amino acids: CASSSTGGSYEQYF.

This chain's CDR3 is CASSLGPHPIQYF. The CDR3, as DNA: TGTGCCAGCAGCTTGGGCCCCCATCCGATTCAGTACTTC. V usage is TRBV5-6 and J usage is TRBJ2-4; D gene uncertain. The V end lost 0 bases, the J end lost 10 bases, and 11 bases lay between the germline ends. CDR1 and CDR2 (germline): SGHDT, YYEEEE. The CDR3 runs to 13 residues.